These T cell receptor beta chains were read from a single sample in a study of Ad26.COV2.S vaccination and SARS-CoV-2 variants. Sequenced by immunoSEQ multiplex PCR; TCRdb stores in-frame clones only, minus some. This sample has over 400,000 clones, with 92% found just once. Material: peripheral blood, obtained in a trial of Ad26.COV2.S vaccine versus placebo. Receptors were obtained from a person between 18 and 65 years old who received the Ad26.COV2.S COVID-19 vaccine or a placebo. Both conserved end residues are part of each CDR3. Fields, in order: CDR3 protein, V gene, J gene.

cdr3_aa: CASSIGGGDYNEQFF
v_call: TRBV19
j_call: TRBJ2-1

cdr3_aa: CASSPQGSAATNEKLFF
v_call: TRBV18
j_call: TRBJ1-4

cdr3_aa: CASSRQIRGEQYF
v_call: TRBV12-3/TRBV12-4
j_call: TRBJ2-7

cdr3_aa: CASSPSFWESYEQYF
v_call: TRBV4-3
j_call: TRBJ2-7

cdr3_aa: CSSRNNEQFF
v_call: TRBV11-2
j_call: TRBJ2-1

cdr3_aa: CASSLGQGGVQGEQYF
v_call: TRBV7-2
j_call: TRBJ2-7

cdr3_aa: CASSDRGGSAFF
v_call: TRBV7-9
j_call: TRBJ1-1

cdr3_aa: CASSQDRLGLVYGYTF
v_call: TRBV4-1
j_call: TRBJ1-2

cdr3_aa: CASSNWDTEAFF
v_call: TRBV9
j_call: TRBJ1-1

cdr3_aa: CASSEEVASGGSSSYEQYF
v_call: TRBV2
j_call: TRBJ2-7

cdr3_aa: CASSPDYSSYEQYF
v_call: TRBV7-2
j_call: TRBJ2-7

cdr3_aa: CASSLDFNSGNTIYF
v_call: TRBV7-2
j_call: TRBJ1-3

cdr3_aa: CASSRDRGNNEQFF
v_call: TRBV7-9
j_call: TRBJ2-1

cdr3_aa: CATSRDQSTVLYGYTF
v_call: TRBV15
j_call: TRBJ1-2

cdr3_aa: CASSVEGHPSGNTIYF
v_call: TRBV9
j_call: TRBJ1-3

cdr3_aa: CASSQDEAGFNYGYTF
v_call: TRBV4-3
j_call: TRBJ1-2

cdr3_aa: CASSPRQGAQPQHF
v_call: TRBV7-2
j_call: TRBJ1-5

cdr3_aa: CASSRSVETQYF
v_call: TRBV12-3/TRBV12-4
j_call: TRBJ2-5

cdr3_aa: CASSFRGQGVQPQHF
v_call: TRBV7-2
j_call: TRBJ1-5

cdr3_aa: CASFPGQGKTYNEQFF
v_call: TRBV4-1
j_call: TRBJ2-1

cdr3_aa: CASIQSGVNTDTQYF
v_call: TRBV2
j_call: TRBJ2-3

cdr3_aa: CASSHNEYEQYF
v_call: TRBV7-9
j_call: TRBJ2-7